Shown below are 28 T cell receptor beta chains from a single sample sequenced in a study of T cells after yellow fever vaccination. MiXCR, run by TCRdb on the 5' RACE reads, gives a single entry per CDR3 protein. Here the sample spans 200,000 to 300,000 distinct CDR3 sequences, approximately 12% being singletons. The sample was CD4+ T cells sorted from PBMCs, taken 45 days after the yellow fever booster vaccination. The receptors stem from a man aged 25-45 years who received the YFV17D yellow fever vaccine.

This clonotype has a count of ten or more. V usage is TRBV7-2 and J usage is TRBJ2-1; D perhaps matches TRBD1 (6 bases). CDR3 length: 15 residues. With 1 base removed from V and 7 bases from J, the gap between germline ends came to 14 bases. The germline V gene has CDR1 SGHTA and CDR2 FQGNSA. In DNA, the CDR3 is TGTGCCAGCAGCTTAGTCACTGGGACAAGTAATGAGCAGTTCTTC. Its protein product is CASSLVTGTSNEQFF.

This clonotype was seen at least ten times. The DNA for the CDR3 is TGCAGTGCTCCTCTAGCGGGAGTCACAGATACGCAGTATTTT. Translating it yields CSAPLAGVTDTQYF. The J gene is TRBJ2-3, the V gene TRBV20-1, with 10 positions matching TRBD2. V dropped 5 bases and J dropped 2; count of bases not matched to a gene: 4. The CDR3 sequence is 14 residues long. Germline V CDR1 and CDR2: DFQATT, SNEGSKA (reference sequence).

V usage is TRBV20-1 and J usage is TRBJ2-1; 12 bases agree with TRBD2. This CDR3 is 12 amino acids long. CDR1 is DFQATT and CDR2 is SNEGSKA in the germline V gene (reference sequence). The CDR3 sequence is CSATRLAGDRFF. In nucleotides, the CDR3 is TGCAGCGCCACTAGACTAGCGGGAGATCGGTTCTTC.

This clonotype was counted many times. The J gene is TRBJ1-5, the V gene TRBV20-1; D remains unclear. There are 18 residues in the CDR3. The V gene lost 0 bases and the J gene lost 0 bases, with 18 bases spanning the gap. Germline V gene lookup returns CDR1 DFQATT and CDR2 SNEGSKA (reference sequence). The CDR3 spells CSARDVRSSLGSNQPQHF. In nucleotides, the CDR3 is TGCAGTGCTAGAGACGTCCGTTCGTCTTTGGGTAGCAATCAGCCCCAGCATTTT.

The V call is TRBV7-2, the J call TRBJ1-1; D not certain. The length of the CDR3 is 14 residues. Germline V gene sequence: CDR1 SGHTA, CDR2 FQGNSA. Between the trimmed V and J ends, which lost 5 bases and 5 bases, there was a span of 15 bases. The CDR3 bases are TGTGCCAGCAGCCCAATGGGAGTTCGGACTGAAGCTTTCTTT. As protein: CASSPMGVRTEAFF.

This clonotype was detected a few times. CDR3 region: CASSPRDGYSSYEQYF. DNA for the CDR3: TGTGCCAGCTCACCACGGGACGGGTACAGCTCCTACGAGCAGTACTTC. The chain is built from TRBV18 and TRBJ2-7; D could derive from TRBD1 or TRBD2 (5 bases each). Deletions cut 1 base from V and 0 bases from J, with 13 bases between. The CDR3 consists of 16 residues. Germline CDR1 KGHSH, CDR2 LQKENI.

The chain is built from TRBV12-3 or TRBV12-4 and TRBJ2-1, with 11 bases aligning to TRBD2. The trim removed 5 bases at V and 12 bases at J, leaving 12 bases unmatched. This CDR3 is 15 amino acids long. This CDR3 reads CASSARGLAGGSQFF. In DNA form, the CDR3 reads TGTGCCAGCAGTGCCCGAGGTCTAGCGGGAGGATCGCAGTTCTTC.

The rearrangement links TRBV7-9 to TRBJ2-7, with D perhaps TRBD1 (5 bases). Germline lookup yields CDR1 SEHNR and CDR2 FQNEAQ (reference sequence). The CDR3 covers 13 residues. The ends were cut back, 5 bases at V and 6 bases at J, with 14 bases in the middle. This CDR3 is CASSRMGPGEQYF. As DNA, the CDR3 is TGTGCCAGCAGCCGGATGGGGCCGGGCGAGCAGTACTTC.

This clonotype was detected only a few times. The chain has TRBV20-1 and TRBJ2-5; 8 nucleotides line up with TRBD2. CDR3 size: 17 residues. V dropped 1 base and J dropped 2; count of bases not matched to a gene: 12. Germline V lookup: CDR1 DFQATT, CDR2 SNEGSKA (reference sequence). The CDR3 region has the DNA TGCAGTGCTAGAGGTGTCAGTTGGGGCGGGGGGCAAGAGACCCAGTACTTC. It yields the protein CSARGVSWGGGQETQYF.

This clonotype was seen more than once but under ten times. V usage is TRBV6-1 and J usage is TRBJ2-3; D might be TRBD1 (7 bases). CDR3 length equals 16 residues. Trimming took off 6 bases at V and 7 bases at J, with 23 bases between the two ends. Looked up from germline, CDR1 is MNHNS and CDR2 is SASEGT. The CDR3 loop reads CASSPPGRDSTHTQYF. CDR3 bases: TGTGCCAGCAGCCCCCCGGGGCGGGACAGCACCCATACGCAGTATTTT.

This clonotype turned up a few times. The chain is built from TRBV20-1 and TRBJ1-2; D is possibly TRBD1 (5 bases). This CDR3 is 14 amino acids long. Trimming cost V 3 bases and J 8 bases, with 19 bases left between them. Germline V lookup: CDR1 DFQATT, CDR2 SNEGSKA (reference sequence). CDR3 nucleotides: TGCAGTGCTAGCAAACAGGTCAAAGGCGGAGGCTACACCTTC. Protein product: CSASKQVKGGGYTF.

V gene TRBV19 combines with J gene TRBJ2-7; 9 bases match TRBD2. From germline, CDR1 is LNHDA and CDR2 SQIVND (reference sequence). The CDR3 consists of 14 residues. V was pared by 5 bases and J by 5 bases, with 7 bases of the junction left unmatched. CDR3: CASSRLAGSHEQYF. The CDR3 region has the DNA TGTGCCAGTAGTCGGCTAGCGGGATCCCACGAGCAGTACTTC. Together with reference TRBV19 and TRBJ2-7, the CDR3 gives the full variable domain: DGGITQSPKYLFRKEGQNVTLSCEQNLNHDAMYWYRQDPGQGLRLIYYSQIVNDFQKGDIAEGYSVSREKKESFPLTVTSAQKNPTAFYLCASSRLAGSHEQYFGPGTRLTVT.

This chain links TRBV11-2 with TRBJ2-3, with D unresolved. Germline V gene lookup returns CDR1 SGHAT and CDR2 FQNNGV. There are 13 residues in the CDR3. V lost 5 bases and J 6 bases, leaving 12 bases between the germline ends. CDR3 amino acids: CASSHPLGDTQYF. The DNA for the CDR3 is TGTGCCAGCAGCCACCCGTTGGGCGATACGCAGTATTTT.

The V and J genes are TRBV18 and TRBJ1-6; D call uncertain. Trimming left V 0 bases short and J 8 bases short, with 14 bases between. This CDR3 contains 16 residues. Per the germline V gene, CDR1 is KGHSH and CDR2 is LQKENI. CDR3 sequence reads: CASSPPSSGIYSPLHF. The CDR3 coding sequence is TGTGCCAGCTCACCACCGAGCTCGGGGATTTATTCACCCCTCCACTTT.

The chain is built from TRBV23-1 and TRBJ2-2; possibly TRBD2 for D (5 bases). TRBV23-1 is noted as an ORF with a role that remains uncertain. The CDR3 consists of 13 residues. Trimming took off 11 bases at V and 9 bases at J, with 19 bases between the two ends. CDR3 DNA sequence: TGCGCCTGCTGGCAGCGGAACCGCCGGGAGCTGTTTTTT. It yields the protein CACWQRNRRELFF.

The chain joins TRBV12-3 or TRBV12-4 to TRBJ2-5, with D maybe TRBD2 (6 bases). Trimming took 2 bases from V and 2 from J, leaving 12 bases between them. The CDR3 is made up of 15 amino acids. The CDR3 spells CASSLMGRRQETQYF. Written as DNA, the CDR3 is TGTGCCAGCAGTTTAATGGGGAGGAGGCAAGAGACCCAGTACTTC.

This clonotype has more than one count but fewer than ten. J is TRBJ2-1 and V is TRBV4-3, with D unresolved. Germline CDR1 LGHNA, CDR2 YSLEER. V lost 0 bases and J lost 5, with 11 bases in between. CDR3 size: 15 residues. CDR3 in DNA: TGCGCCAGCAGCCAAGATAGAACCCAGAACAATGAGCAGTTCTTC. Translation gives CASSQDRTQNNEQFF.

V and J are TRBV5-1 and TRBJ2-1, with TRBD2 matching over 8 bases. Germline trimming cut 6 bases from V and 8 bases from J; bases unmatched to any gene: 10. Germline values: CDR1 SGHRS, CDR2 YFSETQ. The CDR3 has 14 residues. As DNA, the CDR3 is TGCGCCAGCAATATCGGGAGGGCCGGAGATGAGCAGTTCTTC. This encodes CASNIGRAGDEQFF. Using reference TRBV5-1 and TRBJ2-1 for the parts outside the CDR3, the full variable domain is KAGVTQTPRYLIKTRGQQVTLSCSPISGHRSVSWYQQTPGQGLQFLFEYFSETQRNKGNFPGRFSGRQFSNSRSEMNVSTLELGDSALYLCASNIGRAGDEQFFGPGTRLTVL.

The chain couples TRBV12-3 or TRBV12-4 to TRBJ1-6; possibly TRBD1 for D (5 bases). The CDR3 runs to 14 residues. The V gene lost 3 bases and the J gene lost 9 bases, with 12 bases spanning the gap. The CDR3 protein is CASSFAGLVSPLHF. The CDR3 DNA follows: TGTGCCAGCAGTTTTGCAGGGCTGGTTTCACCCCTCCACTTT.

This chain links TRBV29-1 with TRBJ2-7; the match to TRBD2 covers 9 bases. Germline V gene data show CDR1 as SQVTM and CDR2 as ANQGSEA. Trimming took 4 bases from V and 3 from J; bases not matched to a gene: 4. The CDR3 is 13 amino acids. The CDR3 sequence is CSVAAGGLYEQYF. The CDR3 nucleotides are TGCAGCGTTGCAGCGGGAGGACTCTACGAGCAGTACTTC.

The chain employs TRBV3-1 and TRBJ2-5; D uncertain. The germline V gene has CDR1 LGHDT and CDR2 YNNKEL (reference sequence). Trimming removed 6 bases at V and 5 bases at J, with 7 bases between. The CDR3 runs 11 residues. The CDR3 loop is CASSLYETQYF. CDR3 in DNA: TGTGCCAGCAGTCTCTATGAGACCCAGTACTTC.

The chain recombines TRBV6-1 with TRBJ2-1, with TRBD2 matching over 14 bases. CDR1 and CDR2 from the germline V gene are MNHNS and SASEGT. Trimming at V came to 8 bases and at J to 0 bases, leaving 3 bases not matched to a gene. The CDR3 consists of 16 residues. The CDR3 region has the DNA TGTGCCAGCCGGACTAGCGGGGGGAGCTCCTACAATGAGCAGTTCTTC. Translated: CASRTSGGSSYNEQFF.

This chain joins TRBV3-1 and TRBJ2-1; 9 bases fit TRBD2. The CDR3 loop spans 17 amino acids. The germline CDR1 and CDR2 sequences are LGHDT and YNNKEL (reference sequence). The trim removed 1 base at V and 8 bases at J, leaving 12 bases unmatched. CDR3 amino acids: CASSQAWTSDLGYEQFF. The CDR3 bases are TGTGCCAGCAGCCAAGCTTGGACTAGCGACTTAGGGTATGAGCAGTTCTTC.

At least ten counts were recorded for this clonotype. CDR3 sequence reads: CASNSLTGGLPNEQFF. CDR3 nucleotides: TGTGCCAGCAACTCCTTAACGGGGGGTTTGCCCAATGAGCAGTTCTTC. The chain joins TRBV2 to TRBJ2-1, with 7 bases lining up with TRBD2. Losses at the gene ends were 7 bases for V and 6 bases for J; bases not matched to a gene: 15. There are 16 residues in the CDR3. CDR1 and CDR2 from the germline V gene are SNHLY and FYNNEI.

This chain joins TRBV5-1 and TRBJ2-1; 12 bases agree with TRBD2. The junction had 12 bases not matched to a gene; V was cut back by 3 bases and J by 8 bases. There are 17 residues in the CDR3. Germline CDR1 and CDR2: SGHRS and YFSETQ. CDR3 sequence (DNA): TGCGCCAGCAGCTCACCACATCTAGCGGGAGGGTACGATGAGCAGTTCTTC. Translated: CASSSPHLAGGYDEQFF.

In DNA form, the CDR3 reads TGTGCCAGCAGCCAGGACAGGCTCCACGAGCAGTACTTC. Amino acids: CASSQDRLHEQYF. J is TRBJ2-7 and V is TRBV7-7, with TRBD1 matching over 7 bases. Trimming took 5 bases from V and 5 from J; bases not matched to a gene: 6. Germline CDR1 reads SSHAT; CDR2 reads FNYEAQ (reference sequence). This CDR3 region has 13 residues.

The chain links TRBV29-1 to TRBJ1-1, with TRBD1 as a possible D gene (5 bases). Germline CDR1 and CDR2: SQVTM and ANQGSEA. The CDR3 has 12 amino acids. The V end lost 7 bases, the J end lost 3 bases, and 12 bases lay between the germline ends. CDR3 residues: CSAKRGDTEAFF. The CDR3, as DNA: TGCAGCGCAAAAAGAGGGGACACTGAAGCTTTCTTT.

The chain combines TRBV24-1 with TRBJ1-2; tentatively, D is TRBD1 (5 bases). The CDR3 has 14 amino acids. Germline CDR1 and CDR2: KGHDR and SFDVKD. Between the trimmed V and J ends, which lost 10 bases and 3 bases, there was a span of 17 bases. CDR3 region: CATSPGGWYYGYTF. For the CDR3, the DNA is TGTGCCACTTCGCCCGGGGGGTGGTACTATGGCTACACCTTC.